Presented here are 32 T cell receptor beta chains from one specimen sequenced in a study of siplizumab effects on memory and regulatory T cells. Assay: immunoSEQ multiplex PCR; the TCRdb copy retains only in-frame clones and omits some. The table records about 110,000 clones, roughly 92% of them present only once. The sample was CD4+ T cells sorted from blood. These TCRs come from a human donor in good health.

This chain joins TRBV25-1 and TRBJ2-5; D is possibly TRBD1 (6 bases). Deletions cut 8 bases from V and 5 bases from J, with 21 bases between. The germline V gene has CDR1 MGHDK and CDR2 SYGVNS. CDR3 length: 15 residues. The CDR3 reads CASSRQSTGSETQYF. CDR3 nucleotide sequence: TGTGCCAGCTCCCGCCAATCAACAGGGTCGGAGACCCAGTACTTC.

The V and J genes are TRBV19 and TRBJ1-1, with no clear D. The CDR3 loop spans 15 amino acids. Germline assignment: CDR1 LNHDA and CDR2 SQIVND (reference sequence). V was cut by 3 bases and J by 3 bases, with 14 bases left in between. The DNA of the CDR3 is TGTGCCAGTAGTATTGCCCCGGCGAGGTACACTGAAGCTTTCTTT. Translating gives CASSIAPARYTEAFF.

CDR3 residues: CASSPRTGVNPNSGNTIYF. DNA for the CDR3: TGCGCCAGCAGCCCTCGGACAGGGGTTAATCCAAACTCTGGAAACACCATATATTTT. The V gene is TRBV4-1, the J gene TRBJ1-3, with 9 positions matching TRBD1. Looked up from germline, CDR1 is MGHRA and CDR2 is YSYEKL. V shed 4 bases, J shed 0 bases, and the junction held 13 bases outside the gene matches. This CDR3 has 19 residues.

The chain couples TRBV5-1 to TRBJ1-2, with TRBD1 matching 11 bases. The V gene's germline CDR1 is SGHRS and CDR2 YFSETQ. The trim removed 0 bases at V and 5 bases at J, leaving 0 bases unmatched. The CDR3 spans 14 residues. CDR3 residues: CASSLGDRGYGYTF. The DNA for the CDR3 is TGCGCCAGCAGCTTGGGGGACAGGGGGTATGGCTACACCTTC.

This chain uses TRBV2 with TRBJ2-2; a weak D match, TRBD1 (5 bases). The V gene lost 6 bases and the J gene lost 4 bases, with 9 bases spanning the gap. CDR1 SNHLY and CDR2 FYNNEI come from the germline V gene. The CDR3 totals 13 residues. CDR3 region: CASRPDSTGELFF. In nucleotides, the CDR3 is TGTGCCAGCAGACCCGACAGCACCGGGGAGCTGTTTTTT.

V gene TRBV6-5 combines with J gene TRBJ2-2; no clear D. V was cut by 6 bases and J by 6 bases, with 17 bases left in between. CDR3 length: 15 residues. The V gene's germline CDR1 is MNHEY and CDR2 SVGAGI. The CDR3 region is CASSQIGLVAGELFF. The CDR3, as DNA: TGTGCCAGCAGCCAGATCGGCCTGGTGGCCGGGGAGCTGTTTTTT.

The rearrangement links TRBV4-1 to TRBJ2-7; 10 bases are shared with TRBD2. Germline CDR1 is MGHRA and CDR2 is YSYEKL. The V and J ends lost 2 bases and 4 bases, in that order; junction bases with no gene match: 8. The CDR3 is 16 amino acids. The CDR3 sequence is CASSQPTSGKMYEQYF. Written as DNA, the CDR3 is TGCGCCAGCAGCCAACCTACTAGCGGGAAGATGTACGAGCAGTACTTC.

The gene calls are TRBV10-3 and TRBJ2-2, with 13 bases lining up with TRBD2. V lost 10 bases and J lost 7; bases outside the gene matches: 6. CDR3 size: 14 residues. Germline V gene lookup returns CDR1 ENHRY and CDR2 SYGVKD. The DNA for the CDR3 is TGTGCCACCGGACTAGCGGGAGAGGGCGGGGAGCTGTTTTTT. It yields the protein CATGLAGEGGELFF.

The J gene is TRBJ1-6, the V gene TRBV19, with D perhaps TRBD1 (5 bases). CDR3 length: 15 amino acids. From germline, CDR1 is LNHDA and CDR2 SQIVND (reference sequence). V was pared by 0 bases and J by 7 bases, with 10 bases between. The CDR3 spells CASSIERGDNSPLHF. CDR3 sequence (DNA): TGTGCCAGTAGTATAGAACGGGGGGACAATTCACCCCTCCACTTT.

This sequence joins TRBV18 and TRBJ2-7, with 8 bases fitting TRBD1. CDR3 length: 15 amino acids. J lost 5 bases, V lost 4 bases, and 10 bases had no gene match. The germline V gene encodes CDR1 KGHSH and CDR2 LQKENI. The CDR3 reads CASSLPSRGLHEQYF. The CDR3 bases are TGTGCCAGCTCACTACCTAGCAGGGGGCTCCACGAGCAGTACTTC.

V is TRBV18 and J is TRBJ2-2; D is ambiguous. Per the germline V gene, CDR1 is KGHSH and CDR2 is LQKENI. The CDR3 totals 14 residues. V lost 5 bases, J lost 3 bases, and 10 bases lay in between. The CDR3 sequence: CASSTEWDTGELFF. The CDR3 nucleotides read TGTGCCAGCTCAACGGAGTGGGACACCGGGGAGCTGTTTTTT.

The rearrangement links TRBV7-9 to TRBJ1-1; possibly TRBD1 for D (5 bases). Germline loops: CDR1 SEHNR, CDR2 FQNEAQ (reference sequence). This CDR3 region has 16 residues. Trimming took off 4 bases at V and 3 bases at J, with 18 bases between the two ends. As DNA, the CDR3 is TGTGCCAGCAGCTATGACACTTCTATCAGGGACACTGAAGCTTTCTTT. It encodes CASSYDTSIRDTEAFF.

The V gene is TRBV7-2, the J gene TRBJ1-5; no clear D gene. V was trimmed by 1 base and J by 4 bases, leaving 8 bases between them. The CDR3 totals 14 residues. Germline V gene lookup returns CDR1 SGHTA and CDR2 FQGNSA. Here the CDR3 DNA reads TGTGCCAGCAGCTTAGAACTGACAAATCAGCCCCAGCATTTT. This sequence encodes CASSLELTNQPQHF. Using reference TRBV7-2 and TRBJ1-5 for the parts outside the CDR3, the full variable domain is GAGVSQSPSNKVTEKGKDVELRCDPISGHTALYWYRQSLGQGLEFLIYFQGNSAPDKSGLPSDRFSAERTGGSVSTLTIQRTQQEDSAVYLCASSLELTNQPQHFGDGTRLSIL.

The table lists this clone with a count of one. The V call is TRBV5-1, the J call TRBJ2-2; TRBD1 matches at 8 bases. Germline-derived CDR1 and CDR2 are SGHRS and YFSETQ. V was clipped by 7 bases and J by 2 bases; unmatched bases: 7. The CDR3 has 15 amino acids. In nucleotides, the CDR3 is TGCGCCAGCGGAGGACAGGGAAAAAACACCGGGGAGCTGTTTTTT. Protein: CASGGQGKNTGELFF.

The V and J genes are TRBV6-6 and TRBJ2-5, with TRBD1 as a possible D gene (5 bases). V lost 2 bases to trimming and J lost 4 bases, with 11 bases between them. Germline CDR1 is MNHNY and CDR2 is SVGAGI (reference sequence). The CDR3 consists of 14 residues. CDR3 nucleotide sequence: TGTGCCAGCAGTTACCCGTCCAGGGTAGAGACCCAGTACTTC. Its protein product is CASSYPSRVETQYF.

The J gene is TRBJ1-1, the V gene TRBV7-9; a possible D gene is TRBD1 (6 bases). The CDR3 extends over 16 amino acids. Germline CDR1 and CDR2: SEHNR and FQNEAQ (reference sequence). Trimming took 2 bases from V and 3 from J, leaving 16 bases between them. The CDR3 DNA follows: TGTGCCAGCAGCTTACTTCTATCGGGGGCGGACACTGAAGCTTTCTTT. This codes for CASSLLLSGADTEAFF.

The gene calls are TRBV4-1 and TRBJ2-2; TRBD2 aligns across 15 bases. V was pared by 4 bases and J by 4 bases, with 10 bases of the junction left unmatched. CDR3 length equals 19 residues. Germline V gene lookup returns CDR1 MGHRA and CDR2 YSYEKL. The CDR3 loop reads CASSRGTSGGPRITGELFF. As DNA, the CDR3 is TGCGCCAGCAGCCGAGGGACTAGCGGGGGGCCGAGAATCACCGGGGAGCTGTTTTTT.

The chain uses TRBV7-9 and TRBJ1-1; no clear D. CDR3 size: 14 residues. Looked up from germline, CDR1 is SEHNR and CDR2 is FQNEAQ (reference sequence). Trimming stripped 4 bases from V and 1 base from J, with 10 bases between. The DNA of the CDR3 is TGTGCCAGCAGCTCCGTCGAGAGGAACACTGAAGCTTTCTTT. Translation: CASSSVERNTEAFF. Full variable domain (rest looked up from reference TRBV7-9 and TRBJ1-1): DTGVSQNPRHKITKRGQNVTFRCDPISEHNRLYWYRQTLGQGPEFLTYFQNEAQLEKSRLLSDRFSAERPKGSFSTLEIQRTEQGDSAMYLCASSSVERNTEAFFGQGTRLTVV.

The chain links TRBV11-2 to TRBJ2-5, with unresolved D. The CDR3 has 14 residues. Germline-derived CDR1 and CDR2 are SGHAT and FQNNGV. The V gene lost 6 bases and the J gene lost 3 bases, with 14 bases spanning the gap. The CDR3 DNA sequence: TGTGCCAGCAGACGCAAACCAGAAGAAGAGACCCAGTACTTC. Residues: CASRRKPEEETQYF.

The V and J genes are TRBV9 and TRBJ1-1; 7 bases are a match to TRBD1. CDR1 and CDR2 from the germline V gene are SGDLS and YYNGEE. CDR3 length: 15 residues. V shed 4 bases and J 10 bases; nucleotides not matched to a gene: 16. The CDR3 DNA is TGTGCCAGCAGCTCCACCGGGACAGAGCCTTTCGGAGCTTTCTTT. This gives the protein CASSSTGTEPFGAFF.

This rearrangement joins TRBV30 to TRBJ1-3; D is uncertain. V lost 1 base to trimming and J lost 4 bases, with 8 bases between them. From germline, CDR1 is GTSNPN and CDR2 SVGIG (reference sequence). There are 13 residues in the CDR3. The DNA of the CDR3 is TGTGCCTGGAGTGGCCGACTGGGAAACACCATATATTTT. Translated: CAWSGRLGNTIYF.

The chain carries TRBV25-1 and TRBJ1-5, with 8 bases that match TRBD1. The trim removed 3 bases at V and 4 bases at J, leaving 5 bases unmatched. Germline CDR1 is MGHDK and CDR2 is SYGVNS. The CDR3 loop spans 15 amino acids. CDR3 protein: CASSEQGATNQPQHF. CDR3 sequence (DNA): TGTGCCAGCAGTGAGCAGGGGGCGACGAATCAGCCCCAGCATTTT.

The chain carries TRBV19 and TRBJ2-3; 7 bases match TRBD1. Losses at the gene ends were 6 bases for V and 7 bases for J; bases not matched to a gene: 7. The CDR3 sequence is 13 residues long. Germline CDR1 and CDR2: LNHDA and SQIVND (reference sequence). CDR3 bases: TGTGCCAGTAGACAGGGGAAGAGGAATACGCAGTATTTT. Protein: CASRQGKRNTQYF.

The gene calls are TRBV25-1 and TRBJ2-7; unclear D gene. V was clipped by 2 bases and J by 10 bases, with 18 bases between them. The CDR3 covers 14 residues. Looked up from germline, CDR1 is MGHDK and CDR2 is SYGVNS. CDR3 in DNA: TGTGCCAGCAGTGAACTAACGCTCCTTTCAACCCAGTACTTC. Its translation is CASSELTLLSTQYF.

This sequence joins TRBV7-3 and TRBJ1-1; no clear D. Germline assignment: CDR1 SGHTA and CDR2 FQGTGA. Trimming left V 4 bases short and J 1 base short, with 10 bases between. This CDR3 is 14 amino acids long. The CDR3: CASSSSSGNTEAFF. In DNA form, the CDR3 reads TGTGCCAGCAGCTCCAGCAGTGGGAACACTGAAGCTTTCTTT.

The CDR3 region is CASSFGISGNTIYF. The CDR3 bases are TGTGCCAGCAGCTTTGGGATCTCTGGAAACACCATATATTTT. The rearrangement uses TRBV11-2 and TRBJ1-3; D is unresolved. Germline V CDR1 and CDR2: SGHAT, FQNNGV. V lost 3 bases and J 0 bases, leaving 6 bases between the germline ends. The CDR3 covers 14 residues.

This chain joins TRBV5-6 and TRBJ2-3, with TRBD1 identical over 8 bases. This CDR3 contains 19 residues. Germline loops: CDR1 SGHDT, CDR2 YYEEEE. V was clipped by 2 bases and J by 4 bases; unmatched bases: 18. CDR3 in amino acids: CASSLRRTGWRPPSDTQYF. In nucleotides, the CDR3 is TGTGCCAGCAGCTTACGAAGGACAGGGTGGAGGCCACCGTCAGATACGCAGTATTTT.

V usage is TRBV5-1 and J usage is TRBJ1-6; D is undetermined. CDR3 length: 15 residues. V was trimmed by 0 bases and J by 0 bases, leaving 4 bases between them. The germline V gene encodes CDR1 SGHRS and CDR2 YFSETQ. The CDR3 reads CASSLASSYNSPLHF. The CDR3 DNA is TGCGCCAGCAGCTTGGCAAGCTCCTATAATTCACCCCTCCACTTT.

This clone came up once. V usage is TRBV30 and J usage is TRBJ1-4, with D perhaps matching TRBD1 (5 bases). V gave up 0 bases and J gave up 2 bases, with 7 bases separating them. Germline loops: CDR1 GTSNPN, CDR2 SVGIG (reference sequence). The CDR3 contains 14 residues. This CDR3 is CAWSVGGTNEKLFF. The CDR3 bases are TGTGCCTGGAGTGTCGGGGGGACTAATGAAAAACTGTTTTTT.

The chain couples TRBV7-8 to TRBJ1-2, with unresolved D. Germline CDR1 reads SGHVS; CDR2 reads FQNEAQ. The CDR3 runs 12 residues. Trimming took off 5 bases at V and 7 bases at J, with 11 bases between the two ends. CDR3 region: CASSPKMVGYTF. Written as DNA, the CDR3 is TGTGCCAGCAGCCCTAAGATGGTTGGCTACACCTTC.

This clone was counted only a few times. V and J are TRBV7-2 and TRBJ1-2, with 7 bases matching TRBD1. Germline loops: CDR1 SGHTA, CDR2 FQGNSA. The CDR3 is 14 amino acids. With 1 base clipped from V and 2 bases from J, the junction kept 1 base outside the gene matches. The CDR3 sequence is CASSLGQGNYGYTF. Written as DNA, the CDR3 is TGTGCCAGCAGCTTAGGACAGGGCAACTATGGCTACACCTTC.

The chain uses TRBV11-1 and TRBJ1-6; no clear D gene. Trimming stripped 2 bases from V and 8 bases from J, with 7 bases between. CDR1 is SGHAT and CDR2 is FQDESV in the germline V gene (reference sequence). This CDR3 is built from 13 residues. Here the CDR3 reads CASSLYWDSPLHF. Written as DNA, the CDR3 is TGTGCCAGCAGCTTATATTGGGATTCACCCCTCCACTTT.